In this sample, the clone carrying this TCR beta chain turned up once. Its antigen remains unknown. The record originates from a study of beta chain features in type 1 diabetes. General study findings and limits: A pattern of fewer insertions and more deletions at VDJ junctions was seen in type 1 diabetes patients. In cDNA sequencing, cells with high TCR expression could be over-represented. All four CD4+ subsets of Type 1 diabetes patients contained TCRB CDR3s that were moderately but significantly shorter.

All of the isolated RNA was reverse transcribed, so expressed TCRB transcripts were sequenced. Deep immunoSEQ sequencing covered naive, central memory and regulatory T cell samples. Profiling relied on immunoSEQ multiplex PCR, and the TCRdb table lists in-frame clones only, not all of them. The sample lists some 700,000 clones, roughly 13% seen once, with roughly 0.022% in the top ten. From germline, CDR1 is SGHRS and CDR2 YFSETQ. V was cut by 4 bases and J by 6 bases, with 11 bases left in between. The length of the CDR3 is 13 residues. The J gene is TRBJ2-1, the V gene TRBV5-1, with D perhaps TRBD1 or TRBD2 (5 bases each). The clonotype originates from a young man with type 1 diabetes. Sequenced: naive CD4+ T cells from blood. Here the CDR3 reads CASSPGPSNEQFF. CDR3 sequence (DNA): TGCGCCAGCAGCCCGGGACCTAGCAATGAGCAGTTCTTC.